The rows below give T cell receptor beta chains drawn from one sample of a study of blood T cell repertoires in COVID-19. Produced via immunoSEQ multiplex PCR; TCRdb's table is partial and in-frame only. The table has a few hundred thousand clones, about 86% seen once. Material for sequencing was PBMCs or T cells enriched from blood (not recorded which). The receptors originated from a man in his fifties or sixties who had recovered from COVID-19. Each CDR3 is given with its conserved first and last residue. D genes are given only for firm matches.

J: TRBJ2-5
V: TRBV9
D: .
DNA: TGTGCCAGCAGTATCGACAATTACGAGGGGACCCAGTACTTC
CDR3: CASSIDNYEGTQYF

J: TRBJ2-3
V: TRBV3-1/TRBV3-2
D: .
DNA: TGTGCCAGCACCAGGGGAGGGTGGGGCACAGATACGCAGTATTTT
CDR3: CASTRGGWGTDTQYF

J: TRBJ2-2
V: TRBV19
D: .
DNA: TGTGCCAGTAGTCAGTGGGCCATTAACACCGGGGAGCTGTTTTTT
CDR3: CASSQWAINTGELFF

J: TRBJ1-1
V: TRBV24-1
D: TRBD1
DNA: TGTGCCACCAGTGAGGGGACAGGGGGCACTGAAGCTTTCTTT
CDR3: CATSEGTGGTEAFF

J: TRBJ2-5
V: TRBV7-2
D: .
DNA: TGTGCCAGCAGTGTACACGGTGCGGGGGCCCAAGAGACCCAGTACTTC
CDR3: CASSVHGAGAQETQYF

J: TRBJ2-7
V: TRBV28
D: TRBD2
DNA: TGTGCCAGCAGTAGTAGCGGGAGGACCCCCTATGAGTACGAGCAGTACTTC
CDR3: CASSSSGRTPYEYEQYF

J: TRBJ1-6
V: TRBV30
D: TRBD1
DNA: TGTGCCTGGAGTCGAGGGGGCGTGTCACCCCTCCACTTT
CDR3: CAWSRGGVSPLHF

J: TRBJ2-2
V: TRBV4-1
D: TRBD1
DNA: TGCGCCAGCAACCCCAACGGGGGACAGGGAACCGGGGAGCTGTTTTTT
CDR3: CASNPNGGQGTGELFF

J: TRBJ2-1
V: TRBV19
D: .
DNA: TGTGCCAGTAGTTACGGCAGGGCTAACAATGAGCAGTTCTTC
CDR3: CASSYGRANNEQFF

J: TRBJ1-3
V: TRBV5-4
D: .
DNA: TGTGCCAGCAGCTTGGAGGGGCCGCGAAACACCATATATTTT
CDR3: CASSLEGPRNTIYF

J: TRBJ2-3
V: TRBV5-1
D: .
DNA: TGCGCCAGCAGCTTGGTCGGGAGCCTCACAGATACGCAGTATTTT
CDR3: CASSLVGSLTDTQYF